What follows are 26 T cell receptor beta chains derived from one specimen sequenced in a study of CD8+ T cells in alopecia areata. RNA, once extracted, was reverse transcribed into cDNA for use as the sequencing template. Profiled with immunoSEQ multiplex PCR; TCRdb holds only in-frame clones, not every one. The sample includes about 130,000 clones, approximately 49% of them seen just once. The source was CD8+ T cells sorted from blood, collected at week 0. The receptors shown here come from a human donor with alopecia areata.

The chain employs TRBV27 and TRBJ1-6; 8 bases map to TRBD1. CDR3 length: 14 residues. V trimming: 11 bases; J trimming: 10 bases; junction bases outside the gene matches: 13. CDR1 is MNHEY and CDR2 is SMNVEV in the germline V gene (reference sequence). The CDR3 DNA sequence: TGTGCCTCCTCAGTCCGGCAGGGGGCCTCACCCCTCCACTTT. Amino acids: CASSVRQGASPLHF.

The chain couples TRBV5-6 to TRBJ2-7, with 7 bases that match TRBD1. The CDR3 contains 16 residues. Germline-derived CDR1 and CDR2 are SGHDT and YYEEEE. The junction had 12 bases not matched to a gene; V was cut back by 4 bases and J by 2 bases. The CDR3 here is CASSALTGIYTYEQYF. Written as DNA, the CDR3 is TGTGCCAGCAGCGCATTGACAGGGATCTATACCTACGAGCAGTACTTC.

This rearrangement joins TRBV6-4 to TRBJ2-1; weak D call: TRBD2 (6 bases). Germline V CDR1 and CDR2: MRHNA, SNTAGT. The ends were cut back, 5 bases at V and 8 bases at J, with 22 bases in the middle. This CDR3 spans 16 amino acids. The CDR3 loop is CASSRSSGTGAHEQFF. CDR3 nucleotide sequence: TGTGCCAGCAGTAGATCGTCCGGGACTGGGGCCCATGAGCAGTTCTTC.

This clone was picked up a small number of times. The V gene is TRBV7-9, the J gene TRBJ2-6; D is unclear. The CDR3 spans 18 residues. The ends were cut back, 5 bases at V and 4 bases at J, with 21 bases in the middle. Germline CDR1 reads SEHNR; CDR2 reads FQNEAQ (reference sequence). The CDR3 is CASSRSVTESDGANVLTF. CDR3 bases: TGTGCCAGCAGCCGCTCAGTAACAGAATCTGACGGGGCCAACGTCCTGACTTTC. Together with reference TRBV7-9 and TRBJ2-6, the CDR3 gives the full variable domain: DTGVSQNPRHKITKRGQNVTFRCDPISEHNRLYWYRQTLGQGPEFLTYFQNEAQLEKSRLLSDRFSAERPKGSFSTLEIQRTEQGDSAMYLCASSRSVTESDGANVLTFGAGSRLTVL.

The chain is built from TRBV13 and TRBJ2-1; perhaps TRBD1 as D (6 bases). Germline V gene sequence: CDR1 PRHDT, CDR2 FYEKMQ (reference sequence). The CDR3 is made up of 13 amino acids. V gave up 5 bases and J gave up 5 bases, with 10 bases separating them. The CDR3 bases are TGTGCCAGCAGCGCAGGGGTACACAATGAGCAGTTCTTC. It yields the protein CASSAGVHNEQFF.

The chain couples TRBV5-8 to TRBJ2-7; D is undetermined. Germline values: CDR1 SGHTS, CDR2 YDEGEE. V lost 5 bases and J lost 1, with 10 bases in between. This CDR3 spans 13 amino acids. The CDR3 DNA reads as TGTGCCAGCAGTCATCAGGATTCCTACGAGCAGTACTTC. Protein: CASSHQDSYEQYF.

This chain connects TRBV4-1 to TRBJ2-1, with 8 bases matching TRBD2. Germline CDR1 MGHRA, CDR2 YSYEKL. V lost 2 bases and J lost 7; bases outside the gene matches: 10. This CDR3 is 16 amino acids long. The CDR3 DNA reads TGCGCCAGCAGCCAATCACCGGGACTAGTGGAAAATGAGCAGTTCTTC. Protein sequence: CASSQSPGLVENEQFF.

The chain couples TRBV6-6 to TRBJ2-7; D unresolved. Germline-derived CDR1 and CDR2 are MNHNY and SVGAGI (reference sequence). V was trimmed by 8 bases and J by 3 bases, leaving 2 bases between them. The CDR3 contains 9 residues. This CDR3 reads CASGYEQYF. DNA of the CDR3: TGTGCCAGCGGCTACGAGCAGTACTTC.

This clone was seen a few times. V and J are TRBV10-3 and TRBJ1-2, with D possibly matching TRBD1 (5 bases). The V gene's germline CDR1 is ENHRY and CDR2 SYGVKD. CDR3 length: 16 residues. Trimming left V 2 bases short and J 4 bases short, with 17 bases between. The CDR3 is CAISEMAPRGGYGYTF. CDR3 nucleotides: TGTGCCATCAGTGAGATGGCGCCTCGCGGGGGCTATGGCTACACCTTC.

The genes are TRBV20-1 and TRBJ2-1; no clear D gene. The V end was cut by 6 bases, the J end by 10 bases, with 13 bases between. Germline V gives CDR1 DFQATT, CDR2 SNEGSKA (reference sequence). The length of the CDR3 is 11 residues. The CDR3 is CSADSSAEQFF. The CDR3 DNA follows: TGCAGTGCAGACTCGTCTGCGGAGCAGTTCTTC.

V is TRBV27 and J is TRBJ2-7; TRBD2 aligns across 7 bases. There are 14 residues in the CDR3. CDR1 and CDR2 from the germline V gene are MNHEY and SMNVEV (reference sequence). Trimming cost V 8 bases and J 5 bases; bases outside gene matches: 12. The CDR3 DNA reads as TGTGCCAGCGCCCCCTGGGGGGGGTCCCACGAGCAGTACTTC. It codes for CASAPWGGSHEQYF.

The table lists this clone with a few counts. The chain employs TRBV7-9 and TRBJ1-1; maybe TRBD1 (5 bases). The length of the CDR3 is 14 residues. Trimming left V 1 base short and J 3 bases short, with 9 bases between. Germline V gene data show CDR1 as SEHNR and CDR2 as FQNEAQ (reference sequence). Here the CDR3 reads CASSLVTGDTEAFF. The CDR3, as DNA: TGTGCCAGCAGCTTAGTAACAGGCGACACTGAAGCTTTCTTT. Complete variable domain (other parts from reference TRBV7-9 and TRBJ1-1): DTGVSQNPRHKITKRGQNVTFRCDPISEHNRLYWYRQTLGQGPEFLTYFQNEAQLEKSRLLSDRFSAERPKGSFSTLEIQRTEQGDSAMYLCASSLVTGDTEAFFGQGTRLTVV.

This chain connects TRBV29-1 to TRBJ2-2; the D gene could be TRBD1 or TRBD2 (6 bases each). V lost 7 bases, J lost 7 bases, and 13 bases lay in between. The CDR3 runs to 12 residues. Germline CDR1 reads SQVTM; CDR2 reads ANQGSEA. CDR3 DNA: TGCAGCGACCTAGGGGGAGGCGGGGAGCTGTTTTTT. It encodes CSDLGGGGELFF.

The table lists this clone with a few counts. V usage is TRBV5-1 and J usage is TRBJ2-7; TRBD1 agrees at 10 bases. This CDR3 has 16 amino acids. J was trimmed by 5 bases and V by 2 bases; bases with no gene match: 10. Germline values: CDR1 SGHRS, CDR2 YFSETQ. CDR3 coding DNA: TGCGCCAGCAGCTTCCGGGACAGGGGAGTTGGAGACGAGCAGTACTTC. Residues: CASSFRDRGVGDEQYF.

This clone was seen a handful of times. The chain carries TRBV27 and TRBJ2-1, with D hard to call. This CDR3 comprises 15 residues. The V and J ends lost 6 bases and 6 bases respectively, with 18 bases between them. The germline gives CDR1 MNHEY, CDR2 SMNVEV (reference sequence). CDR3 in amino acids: CASRPSVGHLNEQFF. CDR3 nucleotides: TGTGCCAGCAGGCCGTCCGTGGGTCACCTCAATGAGCAGTTCTTC.

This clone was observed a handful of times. In DNA form, the CDR3 reads TGTGCCAGCAGCTTTCGGACAGCCACTGAAGCTTTCTTT. It codes for CASSFRTATEAFF. This rearrangement joins TRBV7-9 to TRBJ1-1, with D possibly being TRBD1 (6 bases). The CDR3 spans 13 residues. V lost 3 bases and J 4 bases, leaving 9 bases between the germline ends. Germline CDR1 and CDR2: SEHNR and FQNEAQ (reference sequence).

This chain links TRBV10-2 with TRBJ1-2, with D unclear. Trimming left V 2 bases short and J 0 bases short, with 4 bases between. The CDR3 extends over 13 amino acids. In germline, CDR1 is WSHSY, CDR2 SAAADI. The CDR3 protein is CASSEGTNYGYTF. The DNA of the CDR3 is TGCGCCAGCAGTGAGGGTACTAACTATGGCTACACCTTC.

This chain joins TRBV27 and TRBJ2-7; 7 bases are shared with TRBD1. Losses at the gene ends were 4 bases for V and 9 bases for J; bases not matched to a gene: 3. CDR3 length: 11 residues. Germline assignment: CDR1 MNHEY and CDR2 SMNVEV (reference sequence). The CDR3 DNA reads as TGTGCCAGCAGTTCGGGACAGATGCAGTACTTC. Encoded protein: CASSSGQMQYF.

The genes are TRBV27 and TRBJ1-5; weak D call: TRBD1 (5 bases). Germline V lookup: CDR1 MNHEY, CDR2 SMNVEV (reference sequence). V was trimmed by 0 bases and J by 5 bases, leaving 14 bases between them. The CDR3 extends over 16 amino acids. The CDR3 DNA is TGTGCCAGCAGTTTATCGGGGGGGGGACTTTATCAGCCCCAGCATTTT. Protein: CASSLSGGGLYQPQHF.

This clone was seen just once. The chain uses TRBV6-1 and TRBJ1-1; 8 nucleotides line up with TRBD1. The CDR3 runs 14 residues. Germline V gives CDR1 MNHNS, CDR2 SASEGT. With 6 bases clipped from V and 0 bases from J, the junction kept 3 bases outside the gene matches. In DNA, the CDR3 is TGTGCCAGCAGCGGACAGGGTTTGAACACTGAAGCTTTCTTT. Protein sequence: CASSGQGLNTEAFF.

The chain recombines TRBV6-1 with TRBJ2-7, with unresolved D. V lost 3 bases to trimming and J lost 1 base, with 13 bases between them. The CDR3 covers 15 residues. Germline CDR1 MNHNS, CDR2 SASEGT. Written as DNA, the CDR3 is TGTGCCAGCAGTGAGGGCCAGGTTGGTTCCTACGAGCAGTACTTC. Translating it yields CASSEGQVGSYEQYF.

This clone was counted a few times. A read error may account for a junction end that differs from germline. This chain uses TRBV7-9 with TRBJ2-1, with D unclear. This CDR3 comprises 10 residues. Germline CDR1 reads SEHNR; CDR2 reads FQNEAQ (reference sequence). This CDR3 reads CASSLGRQVF. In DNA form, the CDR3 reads TGTGCCAGCAGCCTTGGCCGCCAGGTCTTC.

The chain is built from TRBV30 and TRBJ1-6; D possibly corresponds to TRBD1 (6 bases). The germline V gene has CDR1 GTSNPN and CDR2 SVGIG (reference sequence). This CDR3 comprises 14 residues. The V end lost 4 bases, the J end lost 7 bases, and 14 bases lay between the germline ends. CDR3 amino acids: CAWKGGTPNSPLHF. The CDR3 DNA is TGTGCCTGGAAAGGGGGGACACCCAATTCACCCCTCCACTTT.

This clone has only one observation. The chain's CDR3 is CASSTNEDTQYF. The DNA of the CDR3 is TGTGCCAGCAGCACCAATGAAGATACGCAGTATTTT. The chain uses TRBV9 and TRBJ2-3; D remains ambiguous. CDR3 length: 12 amino acids. Trimming removed 4 bases at V and 5 bases at J, with 8 bases between. CDR1 is SGDLS and CDR2 is YYNGEE in the germline V gene.

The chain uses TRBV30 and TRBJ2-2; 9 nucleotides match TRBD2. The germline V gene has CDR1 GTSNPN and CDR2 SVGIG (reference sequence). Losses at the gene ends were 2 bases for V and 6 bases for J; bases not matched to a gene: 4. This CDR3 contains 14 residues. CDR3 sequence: CAWSPRGGSGELFF. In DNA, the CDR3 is TGTGCCTGGAGTCCGCGGGGGGGCTCCGGGGAGCTGTTTTTT.

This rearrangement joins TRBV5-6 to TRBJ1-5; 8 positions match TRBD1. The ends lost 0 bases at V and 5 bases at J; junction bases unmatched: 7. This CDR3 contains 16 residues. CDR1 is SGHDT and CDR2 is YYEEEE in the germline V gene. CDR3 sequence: CASSLEGQGPDQPQHF. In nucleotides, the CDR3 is TGTGCCAGCAGCTTGGAAGGACAGGGACCTGATCAGCCCCAGCATTTT.